The 15 T cell receptor beta chains below all came from one sample that was sequenced in a study of control samples from healthy donors and cancer patients. Generated by immunoSEQ multiplex PCR, the TCRdb table keeps only in-frame clones and is missing some. Among under 450,000 clones, approximately 92% were seen once, and the ten largest hold more than 6%. Material for sequencing was PBMCs. The source is a man in his forties or fifties with head and neck cancer.

In DNA form, the CDR3 reads TGTGCCAGCAGTATGGGAACTGAAGCTTTCTTT. As protein: CASSMGTEAFF. This chain connects TRBV6-5 to TRBJ1-1, with D hard to call. Between the trimmed V and J ends, which lost 5 bases and 5 bases, there was a span of 6 bases. Germline assignment: CDR1 MNHEY and CDR2 SVGAGI. This CDR3 region has 11 residues.

The rearrangement links TRBV27 to TRBJ1-4, with 7 bases fitting TRBD1. V was clipped by 4 bases and J by 1 base; unmatched bases: 18. The CDR3 is made up of 20 amino acids. Germline-derived CDR1 and CDR2 are MNHEY and SMNVEV (reference sequence). CDR3 in DNA: TGTGCCAGCAGTTCCCGAAAACAGGGGCCCAGCTTTAGAACTAATGAAAAACTGTTTTTT. Amino acid sequence: CASSSRKQGPSFRTNEKLFF. Full variable domain (remainder filled in from reference TRBV27 and TRBJ1-4): EAQVTQNPRYLITVTGKKLTVTCSQNMNHEYMSWYRQDPGLGLRQIYYSMNVEVTDKGDVPEGYKVSRKEKRNFPLILESPSPNQTSLYFCASSSRKQGPSFRTNEKLFFGSGTQLSVL.

CDR3 residues: CASSIHRGRDTEAFF. The CDR3 nucleotides read TGTGCCAGTAGTATCCACAGGGGACGGGACACTGAAGCTTTCTTT. The chain has TRBV19 and TRBJ1-1, with TRBD1 matching over 7 bases. The CDR3 extends over 15 amino acids. CDR1 LNHDA and CDR2 SQIVND come from the germline V gene (reference sequence). With 3 bases clipped from V and 3 bases from J, the junction kept 7 bases outside the gene matches.

V is TRBV18 and J is TRBJ2-3; 8 positions agree with TRBD1. Germline V CDR1 and CDR2: KGHSH, LQKENI. The CDR3 is made up of 15 amino acids. J was trimmed by 0 bases and V by 6 bases; bases with no gene match: 5. CDR3: CASSLRQGSTDTQYF. The CDR3 nucleotides are TGTGCCAGCTCCCTCAGACAGGGGAGCACAGATACGCAGTATTTT.

This chain links TRBV9 with TRBJ2-1, with a weak D call TRBD2 (6 bases). Deletions cut 0 bases from V and 0 bases from J, with 7 bases between. Germline V gene sequence: CDR1 SGDLS, CDR2 YYNGEE. The CDR3 covers 15 residues. The CDR3 DNA reads TGTGCCAGCAGCGTAGAAGCGGGCTCCTACAATGAGCAGTTCTTC. Its translation is CASSVEAGSYNEQFF.

The chain recombines TRBV9 with TRBJ2-3; D is ambiguous. The CDR3 totals 13 residues. V lost 0 bases and J 3 bases, leaving 5 bases between the germline ends. Germline CDR1 and CDR2: SGDLS and YYNGEE. CDR3 residues: CASSVERTDTQYF. The CDR3 DNA reads TGTGCCAGCAGCGTAGAGCGTACAGATACGCAGTATTTT.

The chain uses TRBV27 and TRBJ1-1, with D uncertain. Germline CDR1 and CDR2: MNHEY and SMNVEV (reference sequence). The V end lost 8 bases, the J end lost 1 base, and 11 bases lay between the germline ends. The CDR3 contains 13 residues. CDR3 sequence reads: CASSPPGNTEAFF. The CDR3 nucleotides are TGTGCCAGCTCTCCCCCTGGGAACACTGAAGCTTTCTTT.

The chain uses TRBV6-5 and TRBJ1-5; D may be TRBD1 (5 bases). V lost 10 bases, J lost 9 bases, and 16 bases lay in between. CDR3 size: 12 residues. Germline CDR1 reads MNHEY; CDR2 reads SVGAGI. CDR3 region: CATATSGGPQHF. Written as DNA, the CDR3 is TGTGCCACGGCGACCTCCGGGGGGCCCCAGCATTTT.

The genes are TRBV20-1 and TRBJ1-2; D might be TRBD1 (5 bases). Germline V gives CDR1 DFQATT, CDR2 SNEGSKA (reference sequence). V was cut by 3 bases and J by 0 bases, with 11 bases left in between. The CDR3 is 14 residues long. The CDR3 DNA reads TGCAGTGCTAGTGCCGACAGTACTAACTATGGCTACACCTTC. As protein: CSASADSTNYGYTF.

The CDR3 spells CASTGAGNEQFF. DNA for the CDR3: TGTGCCAGCACGGGGGCCGGGAATGAGCAGTTCTTC. The chain combines TRBV9 with TRBJ2-1; D could derive from TRBD1 or TRBD2 (6 bases each). V was clipped by 6 bases and J by 7 bases, with 11 bases between them. Germline values: CDR1 SGDLS, CDR2 YYNGEE. The CDR3 is made up of 12 amino acids.

This rearrangement joins TRBV6-5 to TRBJ1-6; TRBD1 aligns across 9 bases. V lost 5 bases and J lost 6; bases outside the gene matches: 2. This CDR3 is 14 amino acids long. The V gene's germline CDR1 is MNHEY and CDR2 SVGAGI. The CDR3, as DNA: TGTGCCAGCAGTATGGACAGGGGTAATTCACCCCTCCACTTT. Protein: CASSMDRGNSPLHF.

The rearrangement joins TRBV30 to TRBJ2-7, with D possibly TRBD2 on 6 matching bases. Looked up from germline, CDR1 is GTSNPN and CDR2 is SVGIG (reference sequence). This CDR3 spans 15 amino acids. Between the trimmed V and J ends, which lost 3 bases and 3 bases, there was a span of 18 bases. The CDR3 is CAWRRPPRENYEQYF. The CDR3 nucleotides read TGTGCCTGGAGAAGGCCGCCGCGGGAAAACTACGAGCAGTACTTC.

As for this clone: An end of the junction does not agree with germline; a read error may underlie this. The chain joins TRBV5-1 to TRBJ2-7, with 14 nucleotides matching TRBD2. The CDR3 spans 17 residues. Germline V gene lookup returns CDR1 SGHRS and CDR2 YFSETQ. The CDR3 DNA sequence: TGCGCCAGCATCTTGACTAGCGGGAGGGCGGTAGGTTTGGAGCAGTACTTC. Translation: CASILTSGRAVGLEQYF.

In the case of this clone: An end of the junction does not agree with germline; a read error may underlie this. The chain has TRBV7-7 and TRBJ2-3, with 12 bases matching TRBD2. CDR1 is SSHAT, CDR2 FNYEAQ, per germline (reference sequence). This CDR3 is built from 16 residues. This CDR3 reads CASSPTTSGRTDTQYF. The CDR3, as DNA: TGTGCTAGCAGCCCTACGACTAGCGGGAGAACAGATACGCAGTATTTT.

This clone has just one count. The V and J genes are TRBV11-2 and TRBJ2-2; 8 nucleotides match TRBD2. Trimming removed 6 bases from V and 3 bases from J; junction bases left unmatched: 6. Germline V CDR1 and CDR2: SGHAT, FQNNGV. The CDR3 loop spans 15 amino acids. CDR3 bases: TGTGCCAGCAGTTACAATAGCGGGGACACCGGGGAGCTGTTTTTT. Protein product: CASSYNSGDTGELFF.